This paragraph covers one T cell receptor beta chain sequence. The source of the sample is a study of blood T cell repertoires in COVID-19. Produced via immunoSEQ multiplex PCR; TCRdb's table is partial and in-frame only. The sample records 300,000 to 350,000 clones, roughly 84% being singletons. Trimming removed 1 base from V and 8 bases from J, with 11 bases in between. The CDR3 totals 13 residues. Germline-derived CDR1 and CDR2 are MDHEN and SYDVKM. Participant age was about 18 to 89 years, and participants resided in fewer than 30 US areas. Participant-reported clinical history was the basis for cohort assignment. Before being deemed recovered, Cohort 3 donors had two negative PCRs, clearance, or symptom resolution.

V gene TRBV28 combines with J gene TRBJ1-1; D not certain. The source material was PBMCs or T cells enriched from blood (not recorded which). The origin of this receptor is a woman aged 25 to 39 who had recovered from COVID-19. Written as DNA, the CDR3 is TGTGCCAGCAGTTTATTTGGGGAGGTAGAAGCTTTCTTT. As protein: CASSLFGEVEAFF.